The clone carrying this TCR beta chain was counted a few times. The target antigen is unknown. The CDR3 sequence is 16 residues long. With 1 base removed from V and 4 bases from J, the gap between germline ends came to 15 bases. Germline CDR1 reads SEHNR; CDR2 reads FQNEAQ (reference sequence). The data were taken from a study of T-cell reconstitution after alpha-beta-depleted transplantation in children. Preparation of the TCRbeta library involved a method that used unique molecular identifiers. TCRdb re-derived calls from the PCR reads in MiXCR, one entry per CDR3 protein. The sample comprises 450,000 to 550,000 distinct CDR3 sequences, around 10% of which are singletons, and 14% rests with the top ten. Overall study findings and caveats: Alpha-beta T cells about two months after transplant reportedly derived from several hundred expanded graft clones. At day 60, the high TCRbeta diversity found in some patients originated from recipient T cells and thymic progenitors that had survived. Counts and diversity of T cells one year after transplant came mostly from newly produced T cells.

The clonotype originates from a female patient between 2 and 15 years old who had a stem cell transplant for aplastic anemia, so the T cells may come from the graft donor. This chain uses TRBV7-9 with TRBJ2-3; no clear D gene. The source was PBMCs, mostly from graft donor cells, collected 180 days after TCRalphabeta/CD19-depleted stem cell transplant. The CDR3 here is CASSLVSPVGADTQYF. As DNA, the CDR3 is TGTGCCAGCAGCTTAGTGTCTCCCGTTGGGGCAGATACGCAGTATTTT. The full variable domain, rest sourced from reference TRBV7-9 and TRBJ2-3, is DTGVSQNPRHKITKRGQNVTFRCDPISEHNRLYWYRQTLGQGPEFLTYFQNEAQLEKSRLLSDRFSAERPKGSFSTLEIQRTEQGDSAMYLCASSLVSPVGADTQYFGPGTRLTVL.